A single sample is the source of the 21 T cell receptor beta chains below, sequenced in a study of T-cell memory formation after mild COVID-19. One entry per CDR3 protein results from TCRdb running MiXCR on the 5' RACE reads. The sample records approximately 300,000 distinct CDR3 sequences, roughly a fifth being singletons. The sequenced sample consisted of PBMCs or a T cell subset sorted from them (not recorded which). The receptors originated from a man aged 18-30 years who had mild COVID-19 (a few samples of this study predate the infection). Cell type and time point are not known.

As to this clonotype: A much larger clone differs by one base, so this may be a read error. The DNA for the CDR3 is TGTGCCAGCACCCGAACGACTAGCGGGGGGAGCACAGATACGAAGTATTTT. This encodes CASTRTTSGGSTDTKYF. This chain connects TRBV9 to TRBJ2-3; 13 bases are shared with TRBD2. Germline V gene sequence: CDR1 SGDLS, CDR2 YYNGEE. The CDR3 consists of 17 residues. The whole variable domain, remainder taken from reference TRBV9 and TRBJ2-3, is DSGVTQTPKHLITATGQRVTLRCSPRSGDLSVYWYQQSLDQGLQFLIQYYNGEERAKGNILERFSAQQFPDLHSELNLSSLELGDSALYFCASTRTTSGGSTDTKYFGPGTRLTVL.

This clonotype showed up many times. This sequence joins TRBV20-1 and TRBJ2-7; no definite D call. The V gene's germline CDR1 is DFQATT and CDR2 SNEGSKA (reference sequence). The V and J ends lost 3 bases and 0 bases respectively, with 6 bases between them. This CDR3 contains 12 residues. In nucleotides, the CDR3 is TGCAGTGCTAGTCCAGGCTCCTACGAGCAGTACGTC. As protein: CSASPGSYEQYV.

This clonotype was observed a handful of times. The V call is TRBV7-3, the J call TRBJ2-1, with TRBD2 matching over 8 bases. Trimming removed 5 bases from V and 12 bases from J; junction bases left unmatched: 15. The germline V gene encodes CDR1 SGHTA and CDR2 FQGTGA. The CDR3 contains 15 residues. DNA of the CDR3: TGTGCCAGCAGCCCACGGGGTACGGGGGGGTCTCTGCAGTTCTTC. Translating gives CASSPRGTGGSLQFF.

This chain uses TRBV12-3 or TRBV12-4 with TRBJ2-2; no clear D gene. This CDR3 is built from 13 residues. V was clipped by 7 bases and J by 6 bases, with 12 bases between them. The CDR3 DNA follows: TGTGCCAGCACCCAAGCGAGGCCCGGGGAGCTGTTTTTT. Its protein product is CASTQARPGELFF.

V gene TRBV29-1 combines with J gene TRBJ1-2; D is perhaps TRBD1 (6 bases). The CDR3 spans 12 residues. Per the germline V gene, CDR1 is SQVTM and CDR2 is ANQGSEA. Trimming pared 6 bases from V and 7 bases from J, leaving 15 bases between. CDR3 bases: TGCAGCGTGCCTCAGGGGCTCGGTGGCTACACCTTC. The encoded protein is CSVPQGLGGYTF.

A few counts support this clonotype. The chain recombines TRBV12-3 or TRBV12-4 with TRBJ2-5; 7 bases align to TRBD2. Trimming cost V 3 bases and J 1 base; bases outside gene matches: 2. The CDR3 runs 14 residues. In DNA, the CDR3 is TGTGCCAGCAGTTTCCTAGCGGCCCAAGAGACCCAGTACTTC. It encodes CASSFLAAQETQYF.

This clonotype was recorded many times. The chain uses TRBV18 and TRBJ2-4, with D perhaps TRBD1 or TRBD2 (6 bases each). V was clipped by 3 bases and J by 2 bases, with 17 bases between them. Germline values: CDR1 KGHSH, CDR2 LQKENI. The CDR3 has 17 residues. The DNA for the CDR3 is TGTGCCAGCTCACCCCTGGGGGGCGGCGTCTCCAAAAACATTCAGTACTTC. Translation: CASSPLGGGVSKNIQYF.

The V gene is TRBV5-1, the J gene TRBJ2-7; TRBD1 agrees at 9 bases. Germline-derived CDR1 and CDR2 are SGHRS and YFSETQ. The CDR3 contains 14 residues. With 5 bases clipped from V and 2 bases from J, the junction kept 5 bases outside the gene matches. Written as DNA, the CDR3 is TGCGCCAGCAGGCCGGGACAGGGAACCTACGAGCAGTACTTC. Residues: CASRPGQGTYEQYF.

Turning to this clonotype: Germline and junction disagree at one end, which may indicate a read error. The chain is built from TRBV5-1 and TRBJ1-5, with 7 bases that match TRBD1. The germline CDR1 and CDR2 sequences are SGHRS and YFSETQ. This CDR3 has 15 residues. The CDR3: CASSEMGQSGQTQHF. CDR3 sequence (DNA): TGCGCCAGCAGCGAAATGGGACAGTCGGGTCAGACCCAGCATTTT.

This chain links TRBV10-3 with TRBJ2-7; 8 bases line up with TRBD2. V lost 0 bases, J lost 6 bases, and 1 base stayed unmatched. The germline V gene encodes CDR1 ENHRY and CDR2 SYGVKD. CDR3 length: 13 residues. The CDR3 loop is CAISESGGGEQYV. For the CDR3, the DNA is TGTGCCATCAGTGAGTCCGGGGGGGGCGAGCAGTACGTC.

This clonotype was recorded a few times. V gene TRBV5-8 combines with J gene TRBJ1-5, with D possibly matching TRBD1 (5 bases). This CDR3 is 15 amino acids long. The germline V gene has CDR1 SGHTS and CDR2 YDEGEE. V was pared by 1 base and J by 6 bases, with 14 bases between. The CDR3, as DNA: TGTGCCAGCAGCTTGTTATCAGGGTTGGGTCAGCCCCAGCATTTT. Encoded protein: CASSLLSGLGQPQHF.

The CDR3 is CSASGRGWEQYV. The DNA for the CDR3 is TGCAGTGCTAGTGGCAGGGGCTGGGAGCAGTACGTC. The chain links TRBV20-1 to TRBJ2-7; possible D gene TRBD1, 6 bases. V lost 3 bases, J lost 7 bases, and 13 bases lay in between. Germline V gene data show CDR1 as DFQATT and CDR2 as SNEGSKA (reference sequence). CDR3 length: 12 residues.

This clonotype was seen a handful of times. The junction does not match germline at one end; this may be a read error. The chain recombines TRBV7-2 with TRBJ2-1, with 12 bases matching TRBD2. The germline gives CDR1 SGHTA, CDR2 FQGNSA. This CDR3 contains 16 residues. CDR3: CASSLDPGLAGVEQCF. The CDR3 DNA is TGTGCCAGCAGCTTAGACCCGGGACTAGCGGGCGTCGAGCAGTGCTTC.

This clonotype has only a few counts. The rearrangement links TRBV27 to TRBJ2-3; 11 positions match TRBD2. With 6 bases clipped from V and 5 bases from J, the junction kept 4 bases outside the gene matches. Germline values: CDR1 MNHEY, CDR2 SMNVEV (reference sequence). The CDR3 spans 14 residues. In DNA form, the CDR3 reads TGTGCCAGCAGAGAGCTAGCGGGGGGAGATACGCAGTATTTT. This translates into CASRELAGGDTQYF.

V usage is TRBV4-3 and J usage is TRBJ1-4, with D perhaps TRBD1 (6 bases). The ends were cut back, 0 bases at V and 5 bases at J, with 16 bases in the middle. Germline V gives CDR1 LGHNA, CDR2 YSLEER. The CDR3 has 17 residues. In nucleotides, the CDR3 is TGCGCCAGCAGCCAAGATCAGTTGACAGGCCACAATGAAAAACTGTTTTTT. Protein: CASSQDQLTGHNEKLFF.

This chain joins TRBV2 and TRBJ2-2, with D possibly called TRBD1 or TRBD2 (5 bases each). From germline, CDR1 is SNHLY and CDR2 FYNNEI. Trimming stripped 3 bases from V and 2 bases from J, with 13 bases between. This CDR3 is built from 16 residues. CDR3 nucleotides: TGTGCCAGCAGTGATAGGGACGGGTTCAACACCGGGGAGCTGTTTTTT. Protein: CASSDRDGFNTGELFF.

This clonotype was counted only a few times. The chain links TRBV23-1 to TRBJ2-1, with no clear D. TRBV23-1 is an open reading frame, and its role is uncertain. This CDR3 is built from 14 residues. With 0 bases removed from V and 7 bases from J, the gap between germline ends came to 10 bases. DNA for the CDR3: TGCGCCAGCAGTCAATCCCCCGGACGGAATGAGCAGTTCTTC. Protein: CASSQSPGRNEQFF.

This chain links TRBV28 with TRBJ1-2; a weak D match, TRBD1 (5 bases). The V gene lost 6 bases and the J gene lost 8 bases, with 22 bases spanning the gap. This CDR3 is 15 amino acids long. Germline V gene lookup returns CDR1 MDHEN and CDR2 SYDVKM. The CDR3 loop reads CASSSPGNRVRGYTF. In nucleotides, the CDR3 is TGTGCCAGCAGCTCCCCAGGGAATCGGGTTAGAGGCTACACCTTC.

This clonotype occurred a few times. The rearrangement links TRBV5-4 to TRBJ2-7; TRBD1 matches 9 bases. The CDR3 sequence is 15 residues long. V trimming: 4 bases; J trimming: 3 bases; junction bases outside the gene matches: 8. Germline V gene sequence: CDR1 SGHNT, CDR2 YYREEE (reference sequence). The CDR3 loop reads CASSDPDRGYYEQYF. CDR3 nucleotide sequence: TGTGCCAGCAGCGACCCCGACAGGGGGTACTACGAGCAGTACTTC.

The chain joins TRBV3-1 to TRBJ1-1; D is ambiguous. This CDR3 comprises 15 residues. The germline CDR1 and CDR2 sequences are LGHDT and YNNKEL (reference sequence). Between the trimmed V and J ends, which lost 0 bases and 3 bases, there was a span of 11 bases. CDR3 residues: CASSQDLGRDTEAFF. The DNA for the CDR3 is TGTGCCAGCAGCCAAGATCTAGGAAGGGACACTGAAGCTTTCTTT.

In this sample, this clonotype turned up a few times. The chain combines TRBV5-1 with TRBJ2-1; 10 bases are shared with TRBD1. The V segment lost 0 bases and the J segment 8 bases; nucleotides outside the gene matches: 8. CDR1 is SGHRS and CDR2 is YFSETQ in the germline V gene. This CDR3 spans 16 amino acids. For the CDR3, the DNA is TGCGCCAGCAGCTTGGGACAGGGGGCCCGAGGCCATGAGCAGTTCTTC. Protein: CASSLGQGARGHEQFF. The entire variable domain, with the rest obtained from reference TRBV5-1 and TRBJ2-1, is as follows: KAGVTQTPRYLIKTRGQQVTLSCSPISGHRSVSWYQQTPGQGLQFLFEYFSETQRNKGNFPGRFSGRQFSNSRSEMNVSTLELGDSALYLCASSLGQGARGHEQFFGPGTRLTVL.